This is a list of T cell receptor beta chains from one sample in a study of cytomegalovirus exposure and HLA in healthy donors. Here immunoSEQ multiplex PCR was the method, and the copy in TCRdb shows in-frame clones only, minus some. Of approximately 130,000 clones in the sample, 70% to 80% were seen once. Material: PBMCs. The source of these receptors is a woman between 50 and 59 years old in good health and CMV-seronegative. Each CDR3 is given with its conserved first and last residue. D genes are given only for firm matches. Part of the rows lack a size; the others show once, few, many or a class for expanded clones.

CDR3 protein	CDR3 DNA	D gene	V gene	J gene	clone size
CASSLRETGNTIYF	TGTGCCAGCAGCTTGAGGGAAACTGGAAACACCATATATTTT	.	TRBV7-2	TRBJ1-3	.
CARQTGDMNIEAFF	TGCGCCAGACAGACAGGGGACATGAACATTGAAGCTTTCTTT	TRBD1	TRBV10-1	TRBJ1-1	.
CASSPGGNTEAFF	TGTGCCAGCTCCCCCGGGGGGAACACTGAAGCTTTCTTT	.	TRBV18	TRBJ1-1	.
CASSSTSGPVNEQFF	TGTGCCAGCAGCTCAACTAGCGGGCCGGTCAATGAGCAGTTCTTC	TRBD2	TRBV7-6	TRBJ2-1	few
CASSDYPNTRLFF	TGTGCCAGCAGTGACTATCCTAACACGCGGCTTTTCTTT	.	TRBV6-4	TRBJ1-1	.
CASSREGNEQFF	TGCGCCAGCAGCAGAGAGGGCAATGAGCAGTTCTTC	.	TRBV4-1	TRBJ2-1	.
CASSPGGPAGELFF	TGTGCCAGCAGCCCCGGAGGGCCGGCCGGGGAGCTGTTTTTT	.	TRBV5-6	TRBJ2-2	.
CASSPFDRGVDGYTF	TGCGCCAGCAGCCCCTTCGACAGGGGGGTCGATGGCTACACCTTC	TRBD1	TRBV4-3	TRBJ1-2	.
CASRLQGITDTQYF	TGTGCCAGCAGACTACAGGGTATCACAGATACGCAGTATTTT	.	TRBV28	TRBJ2-3	.
CASTRDRSSYNEQFF	TGTGCCAGCACTCGGGACAGAAGCTCCTACAATGAGCAGTTCTTC	TRBD1	TRBV7-3	TRBJ2-1	.
CASSLSGTGTGGNQPQHF	TGTGCCAGCAGTTTAAGCGGGACGGGGACCGGTGGCAATCAGCCCCAGCATTTT	.	TRBV28	TRBJ1-5	.
CASSALVINEQFF	TGTGCCAGCAGCGCACTAGTCATTAATGAGCAGTTCTTC	.	TRBV27	TRBJ2-1	.
CAGKRQGSYNEQFF	TGTGCCGGCAAAAGACAGGGCTCCTACAATGAGCAGTTCTTC	TRBD1	TRBV6-1	TRBJ2-1	.
CASSQDAGGNEAFF	TGTGCCAGCAGCCAAGATGCAGGGGGAAATGAAGCTTTCTTT	TRBD1	TRBV4-2	TRBJ1-1	.
CASSYKQGNTGELFF	TGTGCCAGCAGTTATAAGCAGGGTAACACCGGGGAGCTGTTTTTT	.	TRBV6-5	TRBJ2-2	.
CASSLGTGYAQPQHF	TGTGCCAGCAGCTTAGGGACAGGGTATGCTCAGCCCCAGCATTTT	TRBD1	TRBV6-1	TRBJ1-5	.
CASSLRGLAGNTGTQYF	TGTGCCAGCAGCCTTAGGGGACTAGCGGGAAACACGGGTACGCAGTATTTT	TRBD2	TRBV7-9	TRBJ2-3	.
CASSLGSGGGQETQYF	TGTGCCAGCAGCTTAGGATCCGGGGGAGGGCAAGAGACCCAGTACTTC	TRBD2	TRBV7-2	TRBJ2-5	.
CATSRVGGRMDTEAFF	TGTGCCACCAGCAGAGTAGGGGGCCGGATGGACACTGAAGCTTTCTTT	TRBD1	TRBV15	TRBJ1-1	.
CASKELLAGGLETQYF	TGTGCCAGCAAGGAGTTGCTAGCGGGAGGATTAGAGACCCAGTACTTC	TRBD2	TRBV27	TRBJ2-5	once
CASLVRRGATEAFF	TGTGCCAGCCTCGTGAGGCGTGGGGCCACTGAAGCTTTCTTT	.	TRBV27	TRBJ1-1	.
CASSLEPGAALGEAFF	TGTGCCAGCAGCTTGGAGCCAGGGGCCGCGTTAGGGGAAGCTTTCTTT	.	TRBV5-4	TRBJ1-1	.
CASSSDPGQGIGYTF	TGTGCCAGCAGCTCAGATCCGGGACAGGGGATTGGCTACACCTTC	TRBD1	TRBV13	TRBJ1-2	.
CASSQRDSTGTEAFF	TGCGCCAGCAGCCAACGGGATTCGACAGGGACTGAAGCTTTCTTT	TRBD1	TRBV4-1	TRBJ1-1	few
CASSLVGGGEGQPQHF	TGCGCCAGCAGCTTGGTCGGCGGGGGAGAAGGTCAGCCCCAGCATTTT	.	TRBV5-1	TRBJ1-5	.
CASSPPGGELFF	TGTGCCAGCAGCCCCCCAGGGGGGGAGCTGTTTTTT	.	TRBV7-3	TRBJ2-2	.
CASSLYPTSGSYYEQYF	TGTGCCAGCAGTCTTTATCCGACTAGCGGGAGCTACTACGAGCAGTACTTC	TRBD2	TRBV27	TRBJ2-7	.
CASSGTGGSVPKNIQYF	TGTGCCAGCAGTGGGACAGGGGGCTCAGTGCCCAAAAACATTCAGTACTTC	TRBD1	TRBV6-1	TRBJ2-4	.
CASSIGTGETQYF	TGTGCCAGTAGTATAGGGACAGGTGAGACCCAGTACTTC	TRBD1	TRBV19	TRBJ2-5	.